The 30 T cell receptor beta chains given below trace back to one sample, sequenced in a study of T cell responses to AZD1222 COVID-19 vaccine. Sequencing was performed with immunoSEQ multiplex PCR; in TCRdb, only in-frame clones are kept and a portion is missing. The sample yields roughly 190,000 clones, around 94% seen once. This specimen was peripheral blood, taken on day 0 of AZD1222 vaccination. The origin of the receptors is an adult in good health.

In DNA form, the CDR3 reads TGTGCCACCGGGACAGGGCAGAACTATGGCTACACCTTC. Encoded protein: CATGTGQNYGYTF. The V and J genes are TRBV2 and TRBJ1-2; TRBD1 matches at 9 bases. Trimming cost V 10 bases and J 2 bases; bases outside gene matches: 5. The CDR3 has 13 residues. Germline loops: CDR1 SNHLY, CDR2 FYNNEI.

The CDR3 here is CASSAGQFITFF. In DNA, the CDR3 is TGTGCCAGCAGTGCGGGACAGTTCATAACTTTCTTT. This chain links TRBV2 with TRBJ1-1; 7 bases are shared with TRBD1. The CDR3 spans 12 residues. Germline V lookup: CDR1 SNHLY, CDR2 FYNNEI. The junction had 8 bases not matched to a gene; V was cut back by 4 bases and J by 12 bases.

The V gene is TRBV29-1, the J gene TRBJ1-1; weak D call: TRBD1 (6 bases). Germline V gene sequence: CDR1 SQVTM, CDR2 ANQGSEA. The CDR3 has 11 amino acids. Trimming pared 6 bases from V and 7 bases from J, leaving 12 bases between. CDR3 sequence reads: CSVPGGCEAFF. CDR3 nucleotides: TGCAGCGTGCCGGGGGGCTGTGAAGCTTTCTTT.

The V call is TRBV9, the J call TRBJ1-2; D is ambiguous. This CDR3 spans 13 amino acids. V lost 2 bases and J lost 2, with 7 bases in between. In germline, CDR1 is SGDLS, CDR2 YYNGEE. In DNA form, the CDR3 reads TGTGCCAGCAGCGTGTCCAGCAACTATGGCTACACCTTC. This codes for CASSVSSNYGYTF.

V is TRBV19 and J is TRBJ1-4; D ambiguous. Trimming took 6 bases from V and 5 from J, leaving 13 bases between them. CDR3 size: 14 residues. Germline V lookup: CDR1 LNHDA, CDR2 SQIVND (reference sequence). The CDR3 nucleotides read TGTGCCAGTAGCCCAGGCGGCCTGAATGAAAAACTGTTTTTT. It translates to CASSPGGLNEKLFF.

The chain recombines TRBV19 with TRBJ1-1; 9 nucleotides align to TRBD1. The CDR3 runs to 16 residues. Germline trimming cut 4 bases from V and 9 bases from J; bases unmatched to any gene: 15. Germline V lookup: CDR1 LNHDA, CDR2 SQIVND (reference sequence). The CDR3 nucleotides are TGTGCCAGTAGTAATCAAATAAGTGGGACAGGGAAAAAAGCTTTCTTT. It encodes CASSNQISGTGKKAFF. Drawing the rest from reference TRBV19 and TRBJ1-1, the complete variable domain is DGGITQSPKYLFRKEGQNVTLSCEQNLNHDAMYWYRQDPGQGLRLIYYSQIVNDFQKGDIAEGYSVSREKKESFPLTVTSAQKNPTAFYLCASSNQISGTGKKAFFGQGTRLTVV.

The J gene is TRBJ1-4, the V gene TRBV9, with 7 bases lining up with TRBD1. CDR1 and CDR2 from the germline V gene are SGDLS and YYNGEE. After removal of 1 base from V and 2 bases from J, the junction contained 8 bases not matched to a gene. The CDR3 covers 17 residues. The CDR3 DNA sequence: TGTGCCAGCAGCGTAACAGGGGACCCTCTGACTAATGAAAAACTGTTTTTT. Protein sequence: CASSVTGDPLTNEKLFF. Filled out from reference TRBV9 and TRBJ1-4, the complete variable domain reads DSGVTQTPKHLITATGQRVTLRCSPRSGDLSVYWYQQSLDQGLQFLIQYYNGEERAKGNILERFSAQQFPDLHSELNLSSLELGDSALYFCASSVTGDPLTNEKLFFGSGTQLSVL.

This sequence joins TRBV18 and TRBJ1-3; 9 positions agree with TRBD1. Germline CDR1 and CDR2: KGHSH and LQKENI. The CDR3 is 15 residues long. Unmatched junction bases numbered 5, after V lost 4 bases and J lost 4 bases. CDR3 DNA: TGTGCCAGCTCACAGGGACAGGGACACGGAAACACCATATATTTT. Its protein is CASSQGQGHGNTIYF.

This clone was detected once. This sequence joins TRBV7-8 and TRBJ2-1; 10 nucleotides align to TRBD2. V was pared by 1 base and J by 4 bases, with 7 bases of the junction left unmatched. The CDR3 extends over 17 amino acids. Germline values: CDR1 SGHVS, CDR2 FQNEAQ. CDR3 sequence (DNA): TGTGCCAGCAGCTTAGATCAGCGGGGGGGCAATTACAATGAGCAGTTCTTC. Protein product: CASSLDQRGGNYNEQFF. The full variable domain, in which reference TRBV7-8 and TRBJ2-1 provide the parts outside the CDR3, is GAGVSQSPRYKVAKRGQDVALRCDPISGHVSLFWYQQALGQGPEFLTYFQNEAQLDKSGLPSDRFFAERPEGSVSTLKIQRTQQEDSAVYLCASSLDQRGGNYNEQFFGPGTRLTVL.

The J gene is TRBJ2-7, the V gene TRBV5-1; D ambiguous. The V gene's germline CDR1 is SGHRS and CDR2 YFSETQ. There are 13 residues in the CDR3. Between the trimmed V and J ends, which lost 0 bases and 6 bases, there was a span of 10 bases. Written as DNA, the CDR3 is TGCGCCAGCAGCTTGGGCATCGAGTCCGAGCAGTACTTC. Encoded protein: CASSLGIESEQYF.

Only one count was recorded for this clone. This chain uses TRBV6-5 with TRBJ2-1, with 9 bases aligning to TRBD2. V dropped 7 bases and J dropped 4; count of bases not matched to a gene: 8. Germline CDR1 MNHEY, CDR2 SVGAGI. The CDR3 extends over 15 amino acids. The CDR3 loop is CASMPSGGWYNEQFF. DNA for the CDR3: TGTGCCAGCATGCCGAGCGGGGGGTGGTACAATGAGCAGTTCTTC.

The gene calls are TRBV6-5 and TRBJ2-7; D unresolved. The CDR3 runs 13 residues. Trimming shortened V by 3 bases and J by 3 bases, and 9 bases separated the two germline ends. The germline V gene encodes CDR1 MNHEY and CDR2 SVGAGI. The CDR3 loop is CASSYRANYEQYF. In DNA, the CDR3 is TGTGCCAGCAGTTATAGGGCCAACTACGAGCAGTACTTC.

V gene TRBV7-2 combines with J gene TRBJ2-5; D may correspond to TRBD1 or TRBD2 (5 bases each). V shed 6 bases and J shed 5 bases, with 19 bases lying between them. The CDR3 consists of 15 residues. CDR1 SGHTA and CDR2 FQGNSA come from the germline V gene. CDR3 in DNA: TGTGCCAGCAGGGTTACGGGACGGACTTGGGAGACCCAGTACTTC. It specifies CASRVTGRTWETQYF.

This clone was seen once. The CDR3 reads CASSLGPVGTGNEKLFF. CDR3 coding DNA: TGCGCCAGCAGCCTCGGACCTGTGGGGACAGGGAATGAAAAACTGTTTTTT. This chain connects TRBV5-1 to TRBJ1-4; 9 bases map to TRBD1. Germline V gene sequence: CDR1 SGHRS, CDR2 YFSETQ. After removal of 4 bases from V and 5 bases from J, the junction contained 12 bases not matched to a gene. The CDR3 covers 17 residues.

The J gene is TRBJ2-5, the V gene TRBV9; D unresolved. Germline CDR1 SGDLS, CDR2 YYNGEE. The V end was cut by 3 bases, the J end by 2 bases, with 8 bases between. This CDR3 region has 13 residues. As DNA, the CDR3 is TGTGCCAGCAGCGCGCACGAACAAGAGACCCAGTACTTC. Translated: CASSAHEQETQYF.

V is TRBV7-2 and J is TRBJ2-3; TRBD2 aligns across 12 bases. Germline-derived CDR1 and CDR2 are SGHTA and FQGNSA. V lost 4 bases, J lost 5 bases, and 7 bases stayed unmatched. CDR3 length: 16 amino acids. In DNA, the CDR3 is TGTGCCAGCAGCTCTCTAGCGGGGGGGCGAGGAGATACGCAGTATTTT. This encodes CASSSLAGGRGDTQYF.

This clone was observed once. CDR3 sequence: CAIKTGLNGGELFF. The CDR3 DNA sequence: TGTGCCATAAAGACGGGCTTAAACGGCGGGGAGCTGTTTTTT. The chain is built from TRBV10-3 and TRBJ2-2; D not resolved. V lost 9 bases, J lost 7 bases, and 18 bases lay in between. CDR1 is ENHRY and CDR2 is SYGVKD in the germline V gene. The CDR3 has 14 amino acids.

The V call is TRBV14, the J call TRBJ2-3, with 8 bases lining up with TRBD2. V was pared by 2 bases and J by 9 bases, with 13 bases of the junction left unmatched. Per the germline V gene, CDR1 is SGHDN and CDR2 is FVKESK. This CDR3 has 16 residues. The chain's CDR3 is CASSQLGSGALRTQYF. CDR3 sequence (DNA): TGTGCCAGCAGCCAATTGGGTAGCGGGGCCCTTCGAACGCAGTATTTT.

This clone was observed a single time. The chain couples TRBV6-5 to TRBJ2-3; 8 nucleotides align to TRBD1. The CDR3 runs to 13 residues. The V gene's germline CDR1 is MNHEY and CDR2 SVGAGI. The V gene end was trimmed by 6 bases and the J gene end by 4 bases; junction bases not matched to a gene: 3. CDR3: CASRGQGPDTQYF. The CDR3 region has the DNA TGTGCCAGCAGAGGACAGGGACCAGATACGCAGTATTTT.

The chain combines TRBV6-1 with TRBJ1-2; D ambiguous. This CDR3 contains 14 residues. Between the trimmed V and J ends, which lost 0 bases and 4 bases, there was a span of 9 bases. From germline, CDR1 is MNHNS and CDR2 SASEGT. The CDR3 loop is CASSEAYTIYGYTF. The CDR3, as DNA: TGTGCCAGCAGTGAAGCGTACACGATCTATGGCTACACCTTC.

The rearrangement links TRBV7-7 to TRBJ2-1; tentatively, D is TRBD2 (6 bases). Germline V gene sequence: CDR1 SSHAT, CDR2 FNYEAQ (reference sequence). The CDR3 loop spans 15 amino acids. Trimming stripped 5 bases from V and 3 bases from J, with 14 bases between. The CDR3, as DNA: TGTGCCAGCAGCGTGACTAGGTTTTGCTACAATGAGCAGTTCTTC. Translation: CASSVTRFCYNEQFF.

The chain links TRBV3-1 (or the pseudogene TRBV3-2) to TRBJ1-6, with D unresolved. V lost 4 bases and J lost 10, with 14 bases in between. Germline CDR1 and CDR2: LGHDT and YNNKEL (reference sequence). The CDR3 runs to 14 residues. CDR3 bases: TGTGCCAGCAGCCCCTCCCCCCGACTGTCACCCCTCCACTTT. It translates to CASSPSPRLSPLHF.

The chain employs TRBV9 and TRBJ1-4; TRBD1 matches at 9 bases. This CDR3 is built from 13 residues. With V trimmed by 5 bases and J by 8 bases, 4 bases remained unmatched. Germline CDR1 and CDR2: SGDLS and YYNGEE. Here the CDR3 reads CASRRDRDEKLFF. DNA of the CDR3: TGTGCCAGCAGACGGGACAGGGACGAAAAACTGTTTTTT. Using reference TRBV9 and TRBJ1-4 for the parts outside the CDR3, the full variable domain is DSGVTQTPKHLITATGQRVTLRCSPRSGDLSVYWYQQSLDQGLQFLIQYYNGEERAKGNILERFSAQQFPDLHSELNLSSLELGDSALYFCASRRDRDEKLFFGSGTQLSVL.

The chain joins TRBV19 to TRBJ1-2, with D tentatively TRBD1 (6 bases). This CDR3 has 14 amino acids. The V end lost 7 bases, the J end lost 1 base, and 13 bases lay between the germline ends. Germline loops: CDR1 LNHDA, CDR2 SQIVND (reference sequence). CDR3 sequence (DNA): TGTGCCAGTACAGGAGGGGGTTATAACTATGGCTACACCTTC. This codes for CASTGGGYNYGYTF.

The rearrangement uses TRBV6-1 and TRBJ2-5; no clear D gene. V lost 3 bases and J lost 4, with 12 bases in between. This CDR3 region has 14 residues. Germline V gene data show CDR1 as MNHNS and CDR2 as SASEGT. The CDR3: CASSDVGMGETQYF. The CDR3 DNA reads TGTGCCAGCAGTGACGTAGGGATGGGAGAGACCCAGTACTTC.

V gene TRBV18 combines with J gene TRBJ1-4, with D uncertain. V was pared by 4 bases and J by 0 bases, with 6 bases between. CDR1 and CDR2 from the germline V gene are KGHSH and LQKENI. This CDR3 comprises 14 residues. CDR3 DNA sequence: TGTGCCAGCTCACGAAGAACAACTAATGAAAAACTGTTTTTT. The encoded protein is CASSRRTTNEKLFF.

The rearrangement uses TRBV7-9 and TRBJ1-4; no firm D call. Germline V CDR1 and CDR2: SEHNR, FQNEAQ (reference sequence). V dropped 1 base and J dropped 2 bases, with 2 bases sitting between them. The CDR3 extends over 13 amino acids. CDR3 nucleotides: TGTGCCAGCAGCTTAGGGACTAATGAAAAACTGTTTTTT. Encoded protein: CASSLGTNEKLFF. The complete variable domain, with remaining parts taken from reference TRBV7-9 and TRBJ1-4, reads DTGVSQNPRHKITKRGQNVTFRCDPISEHNRLYWYRQTLGQGPEFLTYFQNEAQLEKSRLLSDRFSAERPKGSFSTLEIQRTEQGDSAMYLCASSLGTNEKLFFGSGTQLSVL.

CDR3 coding DNA: TGTGCCAGCAGCTTAACAGGGTTAAGTGGGGCCAACGTCCTGACTTTC. Its translation is CASSLTGLSGANVLTF. The J gene is TRBJ2-6, the V gene TRBV7-9, with D possibly being TRBD1 (6 bases). Trimming pared 2 bases from V and 3 bases from J, leaving 11 bases between. Germline V gene sequence: CDR1 SEHNR, CDR2 FQNEAQ (reference sequence). The length of the CDR3 is 16 residues.

V is TRBV19 and J is TRBJ2-7; D possibly corresponds to TRBD1 (7 bases). CDR1 and CDR2 from the germline V gene are LNHDA and SQIVND (reference sequence). The CDR3 is 18 amino acids. The V end was cut by 1 base, the J end by 4 bases, with 23 bases between. CDR3 nucleotides: TGTGCCAGTAGTATAGGTCCCCCAAGCAGGGGGGTTGTTTACGAGCAGTACTTC. As protein: CASSIGPPSRGVVYEQYF.

V is TRBV2 and J is TRBJ2-3, with TRBD2 identical over 7 bases. CDR1 SNHLY and CDR2 FYNNEI come from the germline V gene. Trimming cost V 8 bases and J 3 bases; bases outside gene matches: 5. This CDR3 is 13 amino acids long. In nucleotides, the CDR3 is TGTGCCAGCGACGAGGGAGGGACAGATACGCAGTATTTT. Protein sequence: CASDEGGTDTQYF.